The TCR beta chain under discussion was sequenced for a study of cytomegalovirus exposure and HLA in healthy donors. Regarding the study as a whole: Sequences of the TCR beta chain were said to predict the HLA-A and HLA-B alleles of most subjects accurately.

CDR3 size: 16 residues. Germline V gene lookup returns CDR1 PRHDT and CDR2 FYEKMQ (reference sequence). J was trimmed by 0 bases and V by 0 bases; bases with no gene match: 1. On this clone itself: As yet, its antigen is unknown.

The study ran its PCR with 60 Vbeta and 13 Jbeta primers. Libraries were prepared by immunoSEQ multiplex PCR; TCRdb keeps only in-frame clonotypes and omits some of them. The data hold about 150,000 clones, with roughly 78% observed a single time. J is TRBJ1-5 and V is TRBV13; TRBD1 matches at 8 bases. Sequenced material: PBMCs. This TCR was recovered from a woman aged 45-65 years in good health and CMV-seropositive. CDR3 nucleotides: TGTGCCAGCAGCTTAGGGACAGGGGATAGCAATCAGCCCCAGCATTTT. Its translation: CASSLGTGDSNQPQHF.